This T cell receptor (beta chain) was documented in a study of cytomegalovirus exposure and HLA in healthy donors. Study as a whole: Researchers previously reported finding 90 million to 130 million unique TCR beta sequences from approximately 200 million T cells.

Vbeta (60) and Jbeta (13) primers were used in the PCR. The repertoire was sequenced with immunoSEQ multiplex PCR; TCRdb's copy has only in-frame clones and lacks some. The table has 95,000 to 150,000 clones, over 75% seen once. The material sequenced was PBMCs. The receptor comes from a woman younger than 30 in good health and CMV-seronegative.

Here the CDR3 reads CASSYSSGSEAFF. DNA of the CDR3: TGTGCCAGCAGTTACTCGAGCGGCTCTGAAGCTTTCTTT. This rearrangement joins TRBV6-6 to TRBJ1-1; D is unresolved. Per germline, CDR1 MNHNY and CDR2 SVGAGI (reference sequence). V lost 0 bases to trimming and J lost 6 bases, with 8 bases between them. The length of the CDR3 is 13 residues.